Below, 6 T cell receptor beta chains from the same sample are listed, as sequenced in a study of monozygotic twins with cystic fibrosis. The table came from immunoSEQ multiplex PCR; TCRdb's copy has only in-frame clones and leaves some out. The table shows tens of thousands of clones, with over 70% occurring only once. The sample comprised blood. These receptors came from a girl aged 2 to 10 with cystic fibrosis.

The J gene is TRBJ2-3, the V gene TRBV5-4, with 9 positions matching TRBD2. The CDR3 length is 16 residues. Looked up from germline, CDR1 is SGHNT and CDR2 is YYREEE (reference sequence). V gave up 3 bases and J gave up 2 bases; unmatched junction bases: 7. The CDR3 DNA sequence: TGTGCCAGCAGCTCGGGTAGCGGGGGAATCACAGATACGCAGTATTTT. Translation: CASSSGSGGITDTQYF. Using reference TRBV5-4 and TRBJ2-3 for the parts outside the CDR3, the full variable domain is ETGVTQSPTHLIKTRGQQVTLRCSSQSGHNTVSWYQQALGQGPQFIFQYYREEENGRGNFPPRFSGLQFPNYSSELNVNALELDDSALYLCASSSGSGGITDTQYFGPGTRLTVL.

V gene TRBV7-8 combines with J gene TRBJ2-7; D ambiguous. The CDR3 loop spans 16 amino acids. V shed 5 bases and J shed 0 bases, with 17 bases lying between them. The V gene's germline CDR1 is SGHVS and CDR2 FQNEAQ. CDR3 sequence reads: CASSKGRRQDSYEQYF. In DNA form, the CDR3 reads TGTGCCAGCAGCAAGGGAAGGCGGCAGGACTCCTACGAGCAGTACTTC.

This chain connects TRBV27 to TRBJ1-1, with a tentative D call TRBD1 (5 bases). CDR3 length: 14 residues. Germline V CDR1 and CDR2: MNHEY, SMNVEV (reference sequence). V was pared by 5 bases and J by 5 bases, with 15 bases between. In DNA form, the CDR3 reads TGTGCCAGCAGTCAGCAGGGAAGGGAAACTGAAGCTTTCTTT. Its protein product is CASSQQGRETEAFF.

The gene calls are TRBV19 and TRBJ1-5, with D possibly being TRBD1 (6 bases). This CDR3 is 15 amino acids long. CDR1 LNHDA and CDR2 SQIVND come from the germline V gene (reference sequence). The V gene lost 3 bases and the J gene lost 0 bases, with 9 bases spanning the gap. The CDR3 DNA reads TGTGCCAGTAGTATGACAGGCGGTAGCAATCAGCCCCAGCATTTT. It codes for CASSMTGGSNQPQHF.

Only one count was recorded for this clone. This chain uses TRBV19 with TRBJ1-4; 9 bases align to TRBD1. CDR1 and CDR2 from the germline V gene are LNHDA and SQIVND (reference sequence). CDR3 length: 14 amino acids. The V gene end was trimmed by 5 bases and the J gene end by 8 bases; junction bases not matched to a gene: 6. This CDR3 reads CASSFRQGGEKLFF. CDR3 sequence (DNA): TGTGCCAGTAGTTTCAGACAGGGGGGCGAAAAACTGTTTTTT.

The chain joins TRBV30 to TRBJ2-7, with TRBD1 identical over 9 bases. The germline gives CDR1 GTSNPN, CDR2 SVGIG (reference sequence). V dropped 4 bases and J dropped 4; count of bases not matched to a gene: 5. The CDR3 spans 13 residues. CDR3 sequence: CAWNTGGMYEQYF. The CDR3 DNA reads TGTGCCTGGAACACAGGGGGCATGTACGAGCAGTACTTC.